This TCR beta chain was found in a study of cytomegalovirus exposure and HLA in healthy donors. General study findings and limits: Later analysis showed most CMV-associated TCR beta chains appearing HLA-restricted. Analysis was performed later, and it showed HLA-associated TCR beta chains to be more clonally expanded than equally common others. The productive fraction for most TCR beta V segments was about 87% or about 30% in an earlier analysis.

Concerning this clone: The antigen is not known.

Both 60 Vbeta primers and 13 Jbeta primers went into the PCR. Using immunoSEQ multiplex PCR, the repertoire was profiled, and TCRdb retains in-frame clones only, with some absent. This sample carries some 170,000 clones, approximately 80% of them seen once, and the ten largest clones take around 1.6%. Losses at the gene ends were 2 bases for V and 2 bases for J; bases not matched to a gene: 4. Per germline, CDR1 SGHTA and CDR2 FQGTGA. The CDR3 length is 16 residues. Participants comprised healthy donors of bone marrow. This clonotype was sampled from a woman aged 25 to 45 in good health and CMV-seronegative. The genes are TRBV7-3 and TRBJ2-2, with TRBD2 identical over 8 bases. Sequencing input: PBMCs. The DNA for the CDR3 is TGTGCCAGCAGCTTACCCGGACTAGCAAACACCGGGGAGCTGTTTTTT. Translated: CASSLPGLANTGELFF.